This T cell receptor (beta chain) was documented in a study of shared clonotypes between healthy human individuals. Background on the study: Donor ages ranged 18 to 49 years: two women, three men. Study observations and caveats: Against clonotypes common to all four donors, non-shared ones had lower generation probabilities.

Each cell subset's genomic DNA was divided evenly among several immunoSEQ plates. TCRdb keeps only in-frame clones here, not all; method: immunoSEQ multiplex PCR. Of 850,000 to 1,200,000 clones in the sample, roughly 80% were seen once. V lost 0 bases and J lost 4, with 16 bases in between. The CDR3 is 17 amino acids. Germline V gene lookup returns CDR1 SGHRS and CDR2 YFSETQ. Regarding this clone: Its antigen is as yet unknown.

The specimen was memory CD4+ T cells sorted from blood. Noted subset: CD45RA-negative fraction. The TCR sequence derives from a man aged 18-30 years in good health. The chain couples TRBV5-1 to TRBJ2-2, with D hard to call. The CDR3 DNA reads as TGCGCCAGCAGCTTGGGCCACACGAGAACGGGCACCGGGGAGCTGTTTTTT. This gives the protein CASSLGHTRTGTGELFF. The full variable domain, in which reference TRBV5-1 and TRBJ2-2 provide the parts outside the CDR3, is KAGVTQTPRYLIKTRGQQVTLSCSPISGHRSVSWYQQTPGQGLQFLFEYFSETQRNKGNFPGRFSGRQFSNSRSEMNVSTLELGDSALYLCASSLGHTRTGTGELFFGEGSRLTVL.